This T cell receptor beta chain stems from a study of PD-L1 blockade in urothelial cancer. This sample's time point: peripheral blood 6 weeks after treatment start. Patients suffered from locally advanced or metastatic urothelial carcinoma. TCRdb keeps only in-frame clones here, not all; method: immunoSEQ multiplex PCR. The table includes approximately 38,000 clones, 86% detected once. CDR1 and CDR2 (germline): GTSNPN, SVGIG (reference sequence). The CDR3 sequence is 12 residues long. V dropped 3 bases and J dropped 5 bases, with 10 bases sitting between them. The chain uses TRBV30 and TRBJ2-5; a weak D match, TRBD2 (6 bases). This sample comprised PBMCs, obtained around atezolizumab (anti-PD-L1) treatment. The sequence derives from a man in his sixties with urothelial cancer. The CDR3 sequence is CAWREGFETQYF. For the CDR3, the DNA is TGTGCCTGGAGGGAGGGTTTCGAGACCCAGTACTTC.